This is a list of T cell receptor beta chains from one sample in a study of OX40 agonist ivuxolimab in advanced cancers. Here immunoSEQ multiplex PCR was the method, and the copy in TCRdb shows in-frame clones only, minus some. The data contain about 76,000 clones, 65% to 90% of them seen just once; the ten biggest clones take up 3.1%. The input for sequencing was CD4+ or CD8+ T cells sorted from blood, taken in a trial of the OX40 agonist ivuxolimab. The receptors come from an adult with an advanced solid tumor such as melanoma, head and neck, liver or kidney cancer. The conserved cysteine and the conserved F or W are not part of the CDR3 here. The D gene is left open where the match is weak.

CDR3 protein: ASRLAGAPDTQY; J gene: TRBJ2-3; D gene: TRBD2; V gene: TRBV6-6
CDR3 protein: ASSPGQTSGRAWSEQF; J gene: TRBJ2-1; D gene: TRBD2; V gene: TRBV7-8
CDR3 protein: AISDGRGSETQY; J gene: TRBJ2-5; D gene: NA; V gene: TRBV10-3
CDR3 protein: ASKEGGGITGELF; J gene: TRBJ2-2; D gene: NA; V gene: TRBV28
CDR3 protein: ASSGQTGTGIDEQY; J gene: TRBJ2-7; D gene: TRBD1; V gene: TRBV9
CDR3 protein: ASSRTGFSYEQY; J gene: TRBJ2-7; D gene: NA; V gene: TRBV19
CDR3 protein: ASSSSGGSTDTQY; J gene: TRBJ2-3; D gene: NA; V gene: TRBV19
CDR3 protein: ASSRRSSGNTIY; J gene: TRBJ1-3; D gene: NA; V gene: TRBV19
CDR3 protein: ASARLGNSPLH; J gene: TRBJ1-6; D gene: NA; V gene: TRBV2
CDR3 protein: ASARWGGSYEQY; J gene: TRBJ2-7; D gene: TRBD2; V gene: TRBV12-5
CDR3 protein: SVARDRGNGYT; J gene: TRBJ1-2; D gene: TRBD1; V gene: TRBV29-1
CDR3 protein: ASSQEDMRSYNEQF; J gene: TRBJ2-1; D gene: NA; V gene: TRBV14
CDR3 protein: ASSRRDRVQETQY; J gene: TRBJ2-5; D gene: TRBD1; V gene: TRBV19
CDR3 protein: ASSGETQY; J gene: TRBJ2-5; D gene: NA; V gene: TRBV6-1
CDR3 protein: ASSLDRNTEAF; J gene: TRBJ1-1; D gene: NA; V gene: TRBV7-3
CDR3 protein: ASSLSTGVSSYEQY; J gene: TRBJ2-7; D gene: NA; V gene: TRBV5-1
CDR3 protein: ASSYSRIQETQY; J gene: TRBJ2-5; D gene: NA; V gene: TRBV6-5
CDR3 protein: ASSQGWGGRNTEAF; J gene: TRBJ1-1; D gene: NA; V gene: TRBV4-1
CDR3 protein: ASSPAGDPNQPQH; J gene: TRBJ1-5; D gene: NA; V gene: TRBV18
CDR3 protein: ASSQGSNEKLF; J gene: TRBJ1-4; D gene: NA; V gene: TRBV5-1
CDR3 protein: AWSVAGGTYEQY; J gene: TRBJ2-7; D gene: TRBD2; V gene: TRBV30